Shown below are 32 T cell receptor beta chains from a single sample sequenced in a study of blood T cells in healthy people across ages. With a J-beta primer mix and a sample-barcoded 5' primer, a second PCR ran roughly 6 to 11 cycles. MiXCR was run by TCRdb on the 5' RACE reads, yielding one entry per CDR3 protein. Of around 1.5 million distinct CDR3 sequences detected, about 35% appear once; the ten largest clones hold approximately 10%. Specimen: blood. The receptors shown here come from a woman between 25 and 40 years old in good health.

The chain employs TRBV3-1 and TRBJ2-1; D is possibly TRBD1 or TRBD2 (5 bases each). V was trimmed by 4 bases and J by 9 bases, leaving 16 bases between them. CDR3 length: 14 residues. Germline loops: CDR1 LGHDT, CDR2 YNNKEL (reference sequence). This CDR3 is CASSPLGARGEQFF. CDR3 in DNA: TGTGCCAGCAGCCCGCTTGGGGCACGGGGTGAGCAGTTCTTC.

The rearrangement links TRBV2 to TRBJ2-5, with D perhaps TRBD1 or TRBD2 (5 bases each). Germline V CDR1 and CDR2: SNHLY, FYNNEI. The length of the CDR3 is 13 residues. Trimming left V 6 bases short and J 4 bases short, with 12 bases between. The CDR3, as DNA: TGTGCCAGCAGGTTGGGGCTAGCAGAGACCCAGTACTTC. Translation gives CASRLGLAETQYF.

Concerning this clonotype: This may be a read error, as it is one base from a much larger clone. V usage is TRBV27 and J usage is TRBJ1-5; no definite D call. Germline-derived CDR1 and CDR2 are MNHEY and SMNVEV (reference sequence). This CDR3 is built from 13 residues. CDR3 region: CASRGLSNQSQHF. In nucleotides, the CDR3 is TGTGCCAGCCGGGGTTTGAGCAATCAGTCCCAGCATTTT.

This clonotype was detected only once. The rearrangement joins TRBV20-1 to TRBJ1-2; D gene unclear. The CDR3 is 14 residues long. Germline values: CDR1 DFQATT, CDR2 SNEGSKA (reference sequence). The V end lost 4 bases, the J end lost 2 bases, and 14 bases lay between the germline ends. DNA for the CDR3: TGCAGTGCTACCCTTCTCGGTATGAACTATGGCTACACCTTC. Protein product: CSATLLGMNYGYTF.

Many counts were recorded for this clonotype. The rearrangement uses TRBV6-6 and TRBJ2-5, with a weak D call TRBD2 (5 bases). Trimming removed 5 bases at V and 0 bases at J, with 16 bases between. CDR1 is MNHNY, CDR2 SVGAGI, per germline (reference sequence). There are 16 residues in the CDR3. The CDR3 loop reads CASSLLGVPYQETQYF. DNA for the CDR3: TGTGCCAGCAGTCTCCTCGGGGTACCCTACCAAGAGACCCAGTACTTC.

In its sample, this clonotype was seen many times. The V call is TRBV29-1, the J call TRBJ2-5; no clear D gene. The V gene lost 7 bases and the J gene lost 4 bases, with 22 bases spanning the gap. Germline CDR1 is SQVTM and CDR2 is ANQGSEA. The CDR3 covers 15 residues. CDR3 DNA sequence: TGCAGCGCGATGATTGTGGACCTCGGGCCAGAGACCCAGTACTTC. Amino acids: CSAMIVDLGPETQYF.

The V gene is TRBV10-3, the J gene TRBJ2-1; no clear D. The CDR3 is made up of 14 amino acids. Germline CDR1 reads ENHRY; CDR2 reads SYGVKD. Trimming removed 4 bases from V and 2 bases from J, with 9 bases in between. The CDR3 region is CAISGVEAYNEQFF. The CDR3 DNA sequence: TGTGCCATCAGTGGGGTAGAAGCCTACAATGAGCAGTTCTTC.

This clonotype appeared a few times. The V and J genes are TRBV6-1 and TRBJ2-5, with D perhaps being TRBD1 or TRBD2 (5 bases each). V was shortened by 0 bases and J by 7 bases, with 15 bases between the two germline ends. CDR1 MNHNS and CDR2 SASEGT come from the germline V gene. CDR3 length: 15 residues. The CDR3 reads CASSEALGAYGTQYF. For the CDR3, the DNA is TGTGCCAGCAGTGAAGCGCTCGGGGCCTACGGGACCCAGTACTTC.

This chain uses TRBV10-2 with TRBJ2-3; maybe TRBD2 (5 bases). V lost 10 bases and J 0 bases, leaving 14 bases between the germline ends. This CDR3 is built from 14 residues. Per germline, CDR1 WSHSY and CDR2 SAAADI. The CDR3 DNA sequence: TGCGCCACCAAGAGACGGGATAGCACAGATACGCAGTATTTT. Residues: CATKRRDSTDTQYF.

This clonotype was seen repeatedly, ten times or more. The chain couples TRBV29-1 to TRBJ2-1; TRBD2 aligns across 9 bases. V trimming: 6 bases; J trimming: 8 bases; junction bases outside the gene matches: 5. Germline V gene data show CDR1 as SQVTM and CDR2 as ANQGSEA. The CDR3 has 12 amino acids. The CDR3 region is CSVTSGWDEQFF. CDR3 sequence (DNA): TGCAGCGTCACTAGCGGGTGGGATGAGCAGTTCTTC.

A note on this clonotype: A read error may account for a junction end that differs from germline. The rearrangement uses TRBV7-9 and TRBJ1-6, with D unresolved. Germline-derived CDR1 and CDR2 are SEHNR and FQNEAQ (reference sequence). The CDR3 totals 18 residues. CDR3 amino acids: CASSLDMKTSSYNPPLHF. CDR3 DNA: TGTGCCAGCAGCCTAGATATGAAGACTAGCTCCTATAATCCACCCCTCCACTTT.

The rearrangement joins TRBV9 to TRBJ2-1, with 11 bases matching TRBD2. Germline CDR1 is SGDLS and CDR2 is YYNGEE. Trimming cost V 3 bases and J 7 bases; bases outside gene matches: 9. This CDR3 spans 16 amino acids. The CDR3 DNA sequence: TGTGCCAGCAGCGCGAATAGCGGGGGGGCCGGTAATGAGCAGTTCTTC. It specifies CASSANSGGAGNEQFF.

The chain carries TRBV6-1 and TRBJ1-1, with a possible D match to TRBD1 (6 bases). CDR1 is MNHNS and CDR2 is SASEGT in the germline V gene. The ends were cut back, 6 bases at V and 4 bases at J, with 15 bases in the middle. The CDR3 consists of 14 residues. The CDR3 DNA reads as TGTGCCAGCAGCTTGGACAGTCACGGCACTGAAGCTTTCTTT. This sequence encodes CASSLDSHGTEAFF.

This clonotype was counted only a few times. The chain carries TRBV12-3 or TRBV12-4 and TRBJ2-3; D is perhaps TRBD2 (5 bases). V shed 4 bases and J shed 4 bases, with 15 bases lying between them. The CDR3 sequence is 15 residues long. CDR3 sequence (DNA): TGTGCCAGCAGTTCCCCCCGGGAAGCGGCAGATACGCAGTATTTT. As protein: CASSSPREAADTQYF.

The chain recombines TRBV14 with TRBJ1-6, with unresolved D. Germline lookup yields CDR1 SGHDN and CDR2 FVKESK. The CDR3 loop spans 13 amino acids. Between the trimmed V and J ends, which lost 1 base and 8 bases, there was a span of 6 bases. CDR3 sequence (DNA): TGTGCCAGCAGCCAAGTTGGGTATTCACCCCTCCACTTT. Translating gives CASSQVGYSPLHF. Full variable domain (remainder filled in from reference TRBV14 and TRBJ1-6): EAGVTQFPSHSVIEKGQTVTLRCDPISGHDNLYWYRRVMGKEIKFLLHFVKESKQDESGMPNNRFLAERTGGTYSTLKVQPAELEDSGVYFCASSQVGYSPLHFGNGTRLTVT.

Notes on this clonotype: The junction differs from germline at one of its ends, possibly a read error. The chain combines TRBV7-3 with TRBJ2-1; TRBD1 matches 7 bases. The length of the CDR3 is 13 residues. Germline V gives CDR1 SGHTA, CDR2 FQGTGA. CDR3 amino acids: CASSRQGGNGQFF. The DNA of the CDR3 is TGTGCCAGCAGTCGACAGGGTGGTAATGGGCAGTTCTTC.

The chain is built from TRBV5-1 and TRBJ2-1; tentative D call: TRBD2 (5 bases). Trimming took 0 bases from V and 2 from J, leaving 9 bases between them. The CDR3 is 15 amino acids. CDR1 is SGHRS and CDR2 is YFSETQ in the germline V gene. CDR3: CASSLGPEAYNEQFF. The CDR3 nucleotides read TGCGCCAGCAGCTTGGGTCCGGAGGCCTACAATGAGCAGTTCTTC.

The chain has TRBV29-1 and TRBJ2-7; TRBD1 aligns across 7 bases. V lost 5 bases to trimming and J lost 2 bases; unmatched junction nucleotides: 9. The V gene's germline CDR1 is SQVTM and CDR2 ANQGSEA. CDR3 length: 14 amino acids. The CDR3 here is CSVPCFGQAYEQYF. The CDR3 DNA sequence: TGCAGCGTTCCCTGTTTCGGACAGGCCTACGAGCAGTACTTC.

J is TRBJ2-7 and V is TRBV3-1; 10 nucleotides match TRBD1. V dropped 3 bases and J dropped 2; count of bases not matched to a gene: 7. The CDR3 totals 16 residues. Germline V gene sequence: CDR1 LGHDT, CDR2 YNNKEL (reference sequence). In nucleotides, the CDR3 is TGTGCCAGCAGCCATGAACCGGGACAGGGGCCCTACGAGCAGTACTTC. Its translation: CASSHEPGQGPYEQYF.

The gene calls are TRBV11-2 and TRBJ2-5; 8 bases map to TRBD1. Trimming at V came to 5 bases and at J to 1 base, leaving 12 bases not matched to a gene. The CDR3 covers 17 residues. Germline CDR1 is SGHAT and CDR2 is FQNNGV. The CDR3: CASSLRQGTPLQETQYF. CDR3 coding DNA: TGTGCCAGCAGCCTAAGACAGGGGACCCCACTCCAAGAGACCCAGTACTTC.

The CDR3 nucleotides read TGTGCCAGCAGAAACCCCGAAGCCCGCAGGGGTGGGGACACAGATACGCAGTATTTT. Protein product: CASRNPEARRGGDTDTQYF. The J gene is TRBJ2-3, the V gene TRBV21-1; TRBD1, the table's D call, lacks a check against the DNA. TRBV21-1 is tagged as a pseudogene. The CDR3 spans 19 residues.

On this clonotype: The conserved final phenylalanine or tryptophan is absent from the CDR3, which likely points to a read error. The chain couples TRBV7-9 to TRBJ2-7, with D maybe TRBD1 (6 bases). The germline gives CDR1 SEHNR, CDR2 FQNEAQ (reference sequence). The CDR3 is 16 amino acids. The V gene lost 4 bases and the J gene lost 2 bases, with 18 bases spanning the gap. This CDR3 reads CASSWGGQLYPYEQYL. As DNA, the CDR3 is TGTGCCAGCAGCTGGGGCGGACAGCTTTATCCCTACGAGCAGTACTTA.

This clonotype was counted ten times or more. V is TRBV20-1 and J is TRBJ1-1; D is unresolved. This CDR3 region has 11 residues. Trimming cost V 8 bases and J 2 bases, with 9 bases left between them. Germline CDR1 reads DFQATT; CDR2 reads SNEGSKA (reference sequence). CDR3 nucleotides: TGCAGTCCACTGGAAAACACTGAAGCTTTCTTT. It translates to CSPLENTEAFF.

This clonotype was seen a single time. The CDR3 protein is CATGGQDRREQYF. The CDR3 DNA reads TGTGCCACCGGGGGACAGGATCGGCGAGAGCAGTACTTC. The chain links TRBV6-1 to TRBJ2-4; 8 nucleotides agree with TRBD1. This CDR3 comprises 13 residues. CDR1 and CDR2 (germline): MNHNS, SASEGT. The ends lost 10 bases at V and 13 bases at J; junction bases unmatched: 15.

The rearrangement uses TRBV7-8 and TRBJ2-7, with D perhaps matching TRBD2 (7 bases). This CDR3 has 17 amino acids. V lost 0 bases, J lost 4 bases, and 19 bases lay in between. CDR1 is SGHVS, CDR2 FQNEAQ, per germline. The CDR3 loop is CASSLAGRGALIYEQYF. The CDR3 DNA is TGTGCCAGCAGCTTAGCGGGCCGGGGGGCGCTTATATACGAGCAGTACTTC.

The sample holds many counts of this clonotype. V usage is TRBV20-1 and J usage is TRBJ2-3; D possibly uses TRBD1 or TRBD2 (5 bases each). Trimming removed 6 bases from V and 2 bases from J, with 18 bases in between. This CDR3 contains 15 residues. Germline V CDR1 and CDR2: DFQATT, SNEGSKA (reference sequence). DNA of the CDR3: TGCAGTGCCCCAGGGCCAGCGGAAAACACAGATACGCAGTATTTT. Its protein is CSAPGPAENTDTQYF.

This clonotype was seen only a few times. The chain joins TRBV25-1 to TRBJ2-5; 8 nucleotides align to TRBD2. The CDR3 extends over 13 amino acids. Per the germline V gene, CDR1 is MGHDK and CDR2 is SYGVNS. Trimming at V came to 4 bases and at J to 5 bases, leaving 3 bases not matched to a gene. CDR3 sequence: CASSGAGAETQYF. The CDR3 DNA follows: TGTGCCAGCAGTGGAGCGGGAGCCGAGACCCAGTACTTC. The entire variable domain, with the rest obtained from reference TRBV25-1 and TRBJ2-5, is as follows: EADIYQTPRYLVIGTGKKITLECSQTMGHDKMYWYQQDPGMELHLIHYSYGVNSTEKGDLSSESTVSRIRTEHFPLTLESARPSHTSQYLCASSGAGAETQYFGPGTRLLVL.

The chain has TRBV6-1 and TRBJ2-5; perhaps TRBD1 as D (5 bases). V was cut by 0 bases and J by 4 bases, with 12 bases left in between. The V gene's germline CDR1 is MNHNS and CDR2 SASEGT. The CDR3 extends over 15 amino acids. CDR3 region: CASSEAPRVGETQYF. Here the CDR3 DNA reads TGTGCCAGCAGTGAAGCTCCCAGGGTAGGAGAGACCCAGTACTTC.

Concerning this clonotype itself: Just one base apart from a much larger clone, this may be a read error. The V call is TRBV29-1, the J call TRBJ2-7; 9 bases fit TRBD2. The V gene end was trimmed by 7 bases and the J gene end by 3 bases; junction bases not matched to a gene: 13. Germline CDR1 and CDR2: SQVTM and ANQGSEA. The CDR3 length is 15 residues. The CDR3 DNA follows: TGCAGCGCTCTACATTTTAGCGGGAGTAGCTACGAGCAGTACTTC. Encoded protein: CSALHFSGSSYEQYF.

This clonotype was recorded a few times. The chain joins TRBV3-1 to TRBJ2-5; 10 bases map to TRBD2. The V segment lost 4 bases and the J segment 2 bases; nucleotides outside the gene matches: 4. The CDR3 spans 15 residues. Germline CDR1 reads LGHDT; CDR2 reads YNNKEL (reference sequence). The DNA for the CDR3 is TGTGCCAGCAGCCGAGCACTAGCGGGGCAAGAGACCCAGTACTTC. It codes for CASSRALAGQETQYF.

This clonotype was recorded a few times. The CDR3 region has the DNA TGTGCCAGCAGCTTAGGACTAGCAGCCTTGAATGAGCAGTTCTTC. It codes for CASSLGLAALNEQFF. The V call is TRBV7-6, the J call TRBJ2-1; 7 bases are shared with TRBD2. CDR1 is SGHVS and CDR2 is FNYEAQ in the germline V gene. J was trimmed by 7 bases and V by 1 base; bases with no gene match: 7. The CDR3 has 15 residues. Full variable domain (rest looked up from reference TRBV7-6 and TRBJ2-1): GAGVSQSPRYKVTKRGQDVALRCDPISGHVSLYWYRQALGQGPEFLTYFNYEAQQDKSGLPNDRFSAERPEGSISTLTIQRTEQRDSAMYRCASSLGLAALNEQFFGPGTRLTVL.

This chain connects TRBV7-9 to TRBJ2-4, with D possibly matching TRBD1 (5 bases). The DNA end favors TRBJ2-5, so the J call may be wrong. The CDR3 loop spans 15 amino acids. Germline CDR1 is SEHNR and CDR2 is FQNEAQ (reference sequence). The CDR3 coding sequence is TGTGCCACGCTGAAGCCCCAGGGCGAACAAGAGACCCAGTACTTC. It translates to CATLKPQGEQETQYF.